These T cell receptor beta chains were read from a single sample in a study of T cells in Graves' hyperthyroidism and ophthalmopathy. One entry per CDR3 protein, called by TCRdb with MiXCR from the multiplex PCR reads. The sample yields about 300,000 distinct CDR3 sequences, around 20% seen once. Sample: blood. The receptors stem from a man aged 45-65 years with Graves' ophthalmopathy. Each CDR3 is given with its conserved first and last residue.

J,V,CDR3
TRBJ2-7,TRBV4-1,CASSTSGTSGAARDEQYF
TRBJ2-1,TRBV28,CASSEAGQGKFLYNEQFF
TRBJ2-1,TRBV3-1,CASSQDWGTPYNEQFF
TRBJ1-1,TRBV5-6,CASSLLGTGGEVAFF
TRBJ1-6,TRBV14,CASSQGQGADSPLHF
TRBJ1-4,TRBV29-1,CSARDSYEKLFF
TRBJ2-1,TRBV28,CASSPRRVFQNEQFF
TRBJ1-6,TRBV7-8,CASSLVAGVSDSPLHF
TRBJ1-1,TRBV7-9,CASSGGGSENTEAFF
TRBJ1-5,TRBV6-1,CASSNGGGQPQHF
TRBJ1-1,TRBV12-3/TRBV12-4,CASSSRTAMNTEAFF
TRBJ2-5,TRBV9,CASSSTRQGQETQYF
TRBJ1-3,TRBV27,CASRRTGTVDTIYF
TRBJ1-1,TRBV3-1,CASSQAAGRGYTEAFF
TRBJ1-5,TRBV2,CASSEYSNQPQHF
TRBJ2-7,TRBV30,CAWGGTGGYEQYF
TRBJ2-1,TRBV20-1,CSARDYTGGEQFF
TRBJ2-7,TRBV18,CASAKTSGNNEQYF
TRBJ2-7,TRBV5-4,CASSRAEGLGYEQYF
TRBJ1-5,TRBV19,CASSPWSGSNQPQHF
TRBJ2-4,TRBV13,CASSLVGQGLEAKNIQYF
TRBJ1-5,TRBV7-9,CATGARQPQHF
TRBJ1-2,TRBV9,CASNRDRDNGYTF
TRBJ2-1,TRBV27,CASRLDLWGGEQFF
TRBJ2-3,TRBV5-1,CASSLTSGNTDTQYF
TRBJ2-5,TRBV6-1,CASSKRQGRQETQYF
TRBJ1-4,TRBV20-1,CSANSPFDNEKLFF
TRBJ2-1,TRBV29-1,CSGGLAGVQFF
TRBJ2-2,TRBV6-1,CASRSTGLTGELFF
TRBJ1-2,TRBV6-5,CASSYSAPEGYGYTF
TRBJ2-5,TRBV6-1,CASSDRGRYQETQYF